These 26 T cell receptor beta chains came from one sample sequenced in a study of blood T cells in healthy people across ages. Next came a second PCR, run for roughly 7 to 12 cycles, which used a sample-barcoded 5' primer along with a J-beta primer mix. TCRdb independently ran MiXCR on the 5' RACE reads; one entry per CDR3 protein. This sample has around 1.7 million distinct CDR3 sequences, with under 30% found just once. Material for sequencing was blood. The source is a woman between 25 and 40 years old in good health.

The sample holds a few counts of this clonotype. The V and J genes are TRBV11-2 and TRBJ2-7; 7 nucleotides line up with TRBD2. The CDR3 runs 15 residues. V lost 5 bases and J lost 2; bases outside the gene matches: 9. Germline assignment: CDR1 SGHAT and CDR2 FQNNGV. The CDR3 bases are TGTGCCAGCAGCCCGGCCGGGGGGATGACCTACGAGCAGTACTTC. Translating it yields CASSPAGGMTYEQYF.

In this sample, this clonotype turned up a few times. The chain joins TRBV4-1 to TRBJ2-1, with D possibly being TRBD2 (7 bases). Per the germline V gene, CDR1 is MGHRA and CDR2 is YSYEKL. The CDR3 has 15 residues. V dropped 0 bases and J dropped 10 bases, with 16 bases sitting between them. The CDR3 sequence is CASSQDPAGADEQFF. The CDR3 coding sequence is TGCGCCAGCAGCCAAGATCCGGCGGGGGCAGACGAGCAGTTCTTC.

This clonotype was observed a few times. The V gene is TRBV28, the J gene TRBJ2-1; D perhaps matches TRBD2 (6 bases). Germline values: CDR1 MDHEN, CDR2 SYDVKM. V lost 7 bases and J 9 bases, leaving 13 bases between the germline ends. CDR3 length equals 12 residues. CDR3 residues: CASTDGGGEQFF. The DNA for the CDR3 is TGTGCCAGCACCGACGGGGGTGGTGAGCAGTTCTTC.

This clonotype was seen a few times. This chain joins TRBV6-8 and TRBJ2-5; D ambiguous. Deletions cut 0 bases from V and 5 bases from J, with 22 bases between. Germline lookup yields CDR1 MNHGY and CDR2 SAAAGT. The CDR3 is made up of 18 amino acids. The CDR3 spells CASSYSKSPWLLGETQYF. DNA for the CDR3: TGTGCCAGCAGTTACTCGAAAAGCCCGTGGCTACTCGGCGAGACCCAGTACTTC.

The V gene is TRBV20-1, the J gene TRBJ1-1; tentative D call: TRBD1 (5 bases). The V and J ends lost 5 bases and 5 bases respectively, with 15 bases between them. There are 13 residues in the CDR3. Germline values: CDR1 DFQATT, CDR2 SNEGSKA (reference sequence). For the CDR3, the DNA is TGCAGTGCTCGGCGTAGGGGAAATACTGAAGCTTTCTTT. Translated, it gives CSARRRGNTEAFF.

This clonotype was seen a few times. The J gene is TRBJ2-7, the V gene TRBV28; maybe TRBD2 (5 bases). Per the germline V gene, CDR1 is MDHEN and CDR2 is SYDVKM. V dropped 8 bases and J dropped 7 bases, with 18 bases sitting between them. The CDR3 is made up of 13 amino acids. CDR3 sequence (DNA): TGTGCCAGCCAAGCCCTATGGCGAGGGGAGCAGTACTTC. Protein product: CASQALWRGEQYF.

This clonotype was detected many times. The chain links TRBV2 to TRBJ2-1; TRBD2 aligns across 7 bases. Germline trimming cut 5 bases from V and 0 bases from J; bases unmatched to any gene: 7. In germline, CDR1 is SNHLY, CDR2 FYNNEI. This CDR3 region has 16 residues. CDR3 DNA sequence: TGTGCCAGCAGTAAGAAGCGGGGAAACTCCTACAATGAGCAGTTCTTC. The encoded protein is CASSKKRGNSYNEQFF.

A few counts support this clonotype. The chain combines TRBV27 with TRBJ2-1; 12 positions agree with TRBD1. Germline V gene lookup returns CDR1 MNHEY and CDR2 SMNVEV (reference sequence). This CDR3 contains 15 residues. V shed 3 bases and J 8 bases; nucleotides not matched to a gene: 5. CDR3 protein: CASSLGTGGRDEQFF. The CDR3 coding sequence is TGTGCCAGCAGTTTGGGGACAGGGGGCCGGGATGAGCAGTTCTTC.

A few counts support this clonotype. The gene calls are TRBV7-9 and TRBJ2-7; 10 bases line up with TRBD2. The CDR3 has 15 amino acids. V was pared by 1 base and J by 5 bases, with 5 bases of the junction left unmatched. Germline V gene data show CDR1 as SEHNR and CDR2 as FQNEAQ (reference sequence). CDR3 nucleotides: TGTGCCAGCAGCTTAGAAAGGCTAGCGGGGGACGAGCAGTACTTC. Translating gives CASSLERLAGDEQYF.

This clonotype appeared many times. This chain uses TRBV20-1 with TRBJ2-1; 9 bases map to TRBD2. The germline V gene has CDR1 DFQATT and CDR2 SNEGSKA (reference sequence). J lost 1 base, V lost 2 bases, and 0 bases had no gene match. The CDR3 is 14 residues long. The DNA for the CDR3 is TGCAGTGCTAGAACTAGCGGGTCCTACAATGAGCAGTTCTTC. Its translation: CSARTSGSYNEQFF.

This clonotype was seen only once. V is TRBV4-3 and J is TRBJ1-5; the D gene is possibly TRBD1 (6 bases). This CDR3 has 15 amino acids. The ends were cut back, 6 bases at V and 1 base at J, with 13 bases in the middle. Per germline, CDR1 LGHNA and CDR2 YSLEER. The CDR3 reads CASSPGEASNQPQHF. In nucleotides, the CDR3 is TGCGCCAGCAGTCCAGGGGAGGCAAGCAATCAGCCCCAGCATTTT.

The gene calls are TRBV14 and TRBJ2-1, with 8 bases aligning to TRBD2. V lost 4 bases, J lost 7 bases, and 12 bases stayed unmatched. The germline CDR1 and CDR2 sequences are SGHDN and FVKESK. The CDR3 extends over 16 amino acids. CDR3 region: CASSPHAGGPRNEQFF. The CDR3 DNA reads TGTGCCAGCAGCCCTCATGCGGGGGGTCCTCGGAATGAGCAGTTCTTC.

Only one count was recorded for this clonotype. The junction departs from the called germline gene at one end, perhaps through a read error. The chain has TRBV24-1 and TRBJ2-1; D may be TRBD2 (5 bases). Germline V CDR1 and CDR2: KGHDR, SFDVKD. This CDR3 spans 16 amino acids. The chain's CDR3 is CATKSSFAGSYNGQFF. The CDR3 DNA is TGTGCCACCAAAAGTAGTTTCGCGGGCAGCTACAATGGGCAGTTCTTC.

CDR3 protein: CASSPRTSGSSYNEQYF. The CDR3 nucleotides read TGTGCCAGCAGCCCCAGGACTAGCGGGTCTTCCTACAATGAGCAGTACTTC. The chain carries TRBV7-2 and TRBJ2-7, with 11 bases matching TRBD2. The junction had 16 bases not matched to a gene; V was cut back by 5 bases and J by 7 bases. This CDR3 is 17 amino acids long. Per the germline V gene, CDR1 is SGHTA and CDR2 is FQGNSA.

The genes are TRBV27 and TRBJ2-7, with TRBD1 matching 7 bases. Trimming took 3 bases from V and 3 from J; bases not matched to a gene: 5. CDR3 length: 14 amino acids. Germline assignment: CDR1 MNHEY and CDR2 SMNVEV (reference sequence). The CDR3: CASSFMGQNYEQYF. The CDR3 nucleotides are TGTGCCAGCAGTTTTATGGGACAGAACTACGAGCAGTACTTC.

This clonotype was detected a few times. This rearrangement joins TRBV4-3 to TRBJ2-1; 11 positions agree with TRBD2. CDR3 length: 16 amino acids. Losses at the gene ends were 1 base for V and 4 bases for J; bases not matched to a gene: 3. CDR1 and CDR2 from the germline V gene are LGHNA and YSLEER. The CDR3 loop reads CASSQARTSGYNEQFF. In nucleotides, the CDR3 is TGCGCCAGCAGCCAAGCTCGGACTAGCGGGTACAATGAGCAGTTCTTC.

This clonotype was recorded a few times. The chain uses TRBV14 and TRBJ2-1, with 12 bases lining up with TRBD2. The germline gives CDR1 SGHDN, CDR2 FVKESK. The CDR3 has 13 residues. Losses at the gene ends were 4 bases for V and 9 bases for J; bases not matched to a gene: 1. The CDR3 sequence is CASSRLAGAEQFF. CDR3 bases: TGTGCCAGCAGCCGACTAGCGGGAGCTGAGCAGTTCTTC.

This chain joins TRBV7-2 and TRBJ2-7, with 9 bases aligning to TRBD2. Trimming took 1 base from V and 3 from J; bases not matched to a gene: 10. This CDR3 contains 17 residues. Germline values: CDR1 SGHTA, CDR2 FQGNSA. The DNA of the CDR3 is TGTGCCAGCAGCTTAGAGCGGGAGGATTTAACGGGCTACGAGCAGTACTTC. Protein sequence: CASSLEREDLTGYEQYF.

With regard to this clonotype: One junction end does not reproduce the germline sequence, and a read error may be involved. The chain joins TRBV13 to TRBJ2-7, with D maybe TRBD1 (6 bases). CDR3 length: 14 amino acids. Germline V gene data show CDR1 as PRHDT and CDR2 as FYEKMQ (reference sequence). The chain's CDR3 is CASSSRTATYGQYF. In nucleotides, the CDR3 is TGTGCCAGCAGCTCACGGACAGCCACCTACGGGCAGTACTTC.

This clonotype was detected many times. The chain carries TRBV29-1 and TRBJ2-1, with no clear D. The CDR3 spans 15 residues. V lost 6 bases to trimming and J lost 0 bases, with 15 bases between them. Germline V gene sequence: CDR1 SQVTM, CDR2 ANQGSEA. CDR3 sequence: CSVTIGGISYNEQFF. The CDR3 DNA is TGCAGCGTCACCATCGGTGGGATCTCCTACAATGAGCAGTTCTTC.

The chain combines TRBV2 with TRBJ1-1, with TRBD1 identical over 7 bases. Germline V gives CDR1 SNHLY, CDR2 FYNNEI. The CDR3 contains 13 residues. The trim removed 8 bases at V and 1 base at J, leaving 4 bases unmatched. The CDR3 protein is CASGQAGNTEAFF. The DNA for the CDR3 is TGTGCCAGCGGACAGGCTGGGAACACTGAAGCTTTCTTT.

The rearrangement joins TRBV12-3 or TRBV12-4 to TRBJ2-7, with D perhaps TRBD2 (5 bases). This CDR3 has 13 residues. V lost 6 bases, J lost 4 bases, and 13 bases lay in between. The CDR3 nucleotides read TGTGCCAGCAGCCCTGACTATCTTTACGAGCAGTACTTC. Its protein is CASSPDYLYEQYF.

Note on this clonotype: A much larger clone lies a single base off, so this may be a read error. The chain links TRBV20-1 to TRBJ2-5; 11 nucleotides match TRBD2. V was pared by 6 bases and J by 11 bases, with 17 bases of the junction left unmatched. CDR1 is DFQATT and CDR2 is SNEGSKA in the germline V gene (reference sequence). The CDR3 spans 15 residues. The CDR3 loop reads CSAPTGTSGYNEQYF. DNA for the CDR3: TGCAGTGCGCCCACCGGGACTAGCGGCTACAATGAGCAGTACTTC.

This clonotype was recorded at least ten times. The J gene is TRBJ1-2, the V gene TRBV29-1, with a weak D call TRBD1 (5 bases). The CDR3 spans 13 residues. Germline V gene sequence: CDR1 SQVTM, CDR2 ANQGSEA. Trimming shortened V by 4 bases and J by 8 bases, and 17 bases separated the two germline ends. This CDR3 reads CSVVGRVSGGYTF. DNA of the CDR3: TGCAGCGTTGTAGGCAGGGTTTCTGGCGGCTACACCTTC.

This clonotype was found a few times. The chain employs TRBV10-3 and TRBJ2-5, with 8 nucleotides matching TRBD1. After removal of 10 bases from V and 5 bases from J, the junction contained 6 bases not matched to a gene. CDR1 ENHRY and CDR2 SYGVKD come from the germline V gene. The length of the CDR3 is 12 residues. CDR3 DNA sequence: TGTGCCACGAAGACAGGGGAGGAGACCCAGTACTTC. Protein sequence: CATKTGEETQYF.

This sequence joins TRBV11-2 and TRBJ2-1; TRBD2 matches 14 bases. V dropped 3 bases and J dropped 5; count of bases not matched to a gene: 9. This CDR3 contains 18 residues. The V gene's germline CDR1 is SGHAT and CDR2 FQNNGV. DNA for the CDR3: TGTGCCAGCAGCTTTCTGACTAGCGGGGGGGCGGTTCACAATGAGCAGTTCTTC. It yields the protein CASSFLTSGGAVHNEQFF.